The T cell receptor (beta chain) described here comes from a study of neoadjuvant anti-PD-1 for oral cavity cancer. Findings and limits, study-wide: With three patients per group, TCR findings need larger cohorts. Treg/Th17 ratio rose with pretreatment blood and fell with post-treatment tumor TCRbeta clonality.

On this clone itself: The antigen is not known.

The repertoire was sequenced with immunoSEQ multiplex PCR; TCRdb's copy has only in-frame clones and lacks some. The data show over 14,000 clones, roughly two thirds seen once. This CDR3 comprises 16 residues. Unmatched junction bases numbered 10, after V lost 8 bases and J lost 4 bases. Germline V gives CDR1 LNHDA, CDR2 SQIVND (reference sequence). This TCR came from a person between 40 and 80 years old with oral cavity squamous cell carcinoma. J is TRBJ1-5 and V is TRBV19; the match to TRBD1 covers 11 bases. The material sequenced was PBMCs, taken before nivolumab (anti-PD-1) treatment. In DNA, the CDR3 is TGTGCCAGTCGCTCCCCCGGGACAGGGGGTAATCAGCCCCAGCATTTT. It is translated as CASRSPGTGGNQPQHF.